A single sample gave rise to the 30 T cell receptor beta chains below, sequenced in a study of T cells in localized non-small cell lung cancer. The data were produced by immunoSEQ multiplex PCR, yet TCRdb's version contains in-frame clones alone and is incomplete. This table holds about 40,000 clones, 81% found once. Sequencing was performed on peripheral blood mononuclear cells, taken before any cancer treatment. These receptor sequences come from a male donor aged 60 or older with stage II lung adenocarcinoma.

The CDR3 region has the DNA TGTGCCAGCCGGGACAGCCGGAGCTCTGGAAACACCATATATTTT. This codes for CASRDSRSSGNTIYF. This chain joins TRBV6-5 and TRBJ1-3; 7 positions agree with TRBD1. Looked up from germline, CDR1 is MNHEY and CDR2 is SVGAGI. J gave up 0 bases and V 8 bases, and 7 bases lay outside the gene matches. This CDR3 spans 15 amino acids.

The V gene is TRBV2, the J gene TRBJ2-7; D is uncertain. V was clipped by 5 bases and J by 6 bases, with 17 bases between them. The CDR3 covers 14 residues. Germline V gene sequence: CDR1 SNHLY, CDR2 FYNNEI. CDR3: CASSPQGVHTEQYF. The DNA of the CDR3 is TGTGCCAGCAGTCCACAAGGAGTTCACACCGAGCAGTACTTC. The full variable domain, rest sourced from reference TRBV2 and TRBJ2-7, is EPEVTQTPSHQVTQMGQEVILRCVPISNHLYFYWYRQILGQKVEFLVSFYNNEISEKSEIFDDQFSVERPDGSNFTLKIRSTKLEDSAMYFCASSPQGVHTEQYFGPGTRLTVT.

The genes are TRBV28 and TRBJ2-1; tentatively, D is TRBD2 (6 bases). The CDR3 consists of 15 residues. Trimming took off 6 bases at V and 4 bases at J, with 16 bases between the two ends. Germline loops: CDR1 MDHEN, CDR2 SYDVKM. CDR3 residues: CASSLPGVGYNEQFF. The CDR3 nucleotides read TGTGCCAGCAGCCTGCCGGGAGTGGGGTACAATGAGCAGTTCTTC.

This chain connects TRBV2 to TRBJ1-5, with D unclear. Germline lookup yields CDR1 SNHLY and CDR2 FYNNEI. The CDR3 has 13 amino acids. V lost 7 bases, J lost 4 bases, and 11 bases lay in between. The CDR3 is CASNFWSNQPQHF. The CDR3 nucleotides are TGTGCCAGCAATTTCTGGTCGAATCAGCCCCAGCATTTT.

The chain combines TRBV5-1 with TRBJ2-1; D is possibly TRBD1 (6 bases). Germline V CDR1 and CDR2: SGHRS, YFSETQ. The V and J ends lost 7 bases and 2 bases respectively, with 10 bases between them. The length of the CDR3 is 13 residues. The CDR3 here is CASSRTAYNEQFF. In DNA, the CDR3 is TGCGCCAGCTCGCGGACAGCCTACAATGAGCAGTTCTTC.

Here the CDR3 DNA reads TGTGCCAGCAGCCCTAGCTGGCGGGAGGACTACGAGCAGTACTTC. It translates to CASSPSWREDYEQYF. This chain uses TRBV7-6 with TRBJ2-7; TRBD2 agrees at 8 bases. This CDR3 spans 15 amino acids. Trimming at V came to 5 bases and at J to 3 bases, leaving 9 bases not matched to a gene. The V gene's germline CDR1 is SGHVS and CDR2 FNYEAQ.

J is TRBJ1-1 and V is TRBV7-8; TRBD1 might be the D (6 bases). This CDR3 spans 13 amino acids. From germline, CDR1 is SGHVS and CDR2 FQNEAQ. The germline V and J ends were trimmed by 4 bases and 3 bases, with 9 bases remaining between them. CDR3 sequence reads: CASSSGEDTEAFF. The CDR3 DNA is TGTGCCAGCAGCTCAGGGGAAGACACTGAAGCTTTCTTT.

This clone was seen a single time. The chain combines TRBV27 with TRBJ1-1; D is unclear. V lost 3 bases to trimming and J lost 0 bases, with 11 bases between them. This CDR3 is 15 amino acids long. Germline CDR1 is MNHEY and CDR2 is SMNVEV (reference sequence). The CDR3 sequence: CASSFDRNMNTEAFF. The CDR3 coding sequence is TGTGCCAGCAGTTTCGACCGAAATATGAACACTGAAGCTTTCTTT.

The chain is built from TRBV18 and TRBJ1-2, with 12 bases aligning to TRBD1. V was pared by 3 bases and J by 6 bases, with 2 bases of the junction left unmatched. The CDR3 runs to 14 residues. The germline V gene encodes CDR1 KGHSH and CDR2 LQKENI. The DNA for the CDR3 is TGTGCCAGCTCACCGGGACAGGGGGCCCATGGCTACACCTTC. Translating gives CASSPGQGAHGYTF.

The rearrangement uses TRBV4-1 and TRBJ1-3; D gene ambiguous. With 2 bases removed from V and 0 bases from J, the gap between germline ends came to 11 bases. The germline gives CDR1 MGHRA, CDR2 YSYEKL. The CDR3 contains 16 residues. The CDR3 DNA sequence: TGCGCCAGCAGCCAATCGAGCGCCAGCTCTGGAAACACCATATATTTT. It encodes CASSQSSASSGNTIYF.

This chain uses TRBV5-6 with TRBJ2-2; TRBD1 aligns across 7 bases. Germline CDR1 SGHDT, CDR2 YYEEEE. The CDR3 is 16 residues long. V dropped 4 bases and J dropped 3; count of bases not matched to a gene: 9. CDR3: CASSRPTGSYTGELFF. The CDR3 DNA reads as TGTGCCAGCAGCCGTCCGACAGGGTCCTACACCGGGGAGCTGTTTTTT.

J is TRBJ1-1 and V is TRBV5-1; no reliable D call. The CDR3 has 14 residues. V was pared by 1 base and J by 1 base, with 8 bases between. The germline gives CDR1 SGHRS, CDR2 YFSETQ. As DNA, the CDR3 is TGCGCCAGCAGCTTGTATGAGGGGAACACTGAAGCTTTCTTT. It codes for CASSLYEGNTEAFF.

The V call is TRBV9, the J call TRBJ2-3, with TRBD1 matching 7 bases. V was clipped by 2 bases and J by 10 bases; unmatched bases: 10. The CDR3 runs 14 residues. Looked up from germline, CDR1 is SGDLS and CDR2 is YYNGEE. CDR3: CASSVEPQGTAQYF. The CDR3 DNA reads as TGTGCCAGCAGCGTCGAACCCCAGGGGACAGCGCAGTATTTT.

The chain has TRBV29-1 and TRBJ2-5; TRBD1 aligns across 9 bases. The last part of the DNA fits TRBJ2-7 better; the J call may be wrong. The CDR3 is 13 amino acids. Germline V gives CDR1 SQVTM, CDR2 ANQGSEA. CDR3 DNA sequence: TGCAGCGCCCGGACAGGGGCAAAAGACGAGCAGTACTTC. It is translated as CSARTGAKDEQYF.

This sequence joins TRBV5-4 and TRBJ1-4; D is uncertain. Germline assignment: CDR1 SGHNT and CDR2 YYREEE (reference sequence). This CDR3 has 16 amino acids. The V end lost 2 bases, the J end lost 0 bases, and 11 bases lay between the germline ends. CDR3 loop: CASSFGRASTNEKLFF. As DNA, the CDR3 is TGTGCCAGCAGCTTTGGGCGGGCCTCAACTAATGAAAAACTGTTTTTT.

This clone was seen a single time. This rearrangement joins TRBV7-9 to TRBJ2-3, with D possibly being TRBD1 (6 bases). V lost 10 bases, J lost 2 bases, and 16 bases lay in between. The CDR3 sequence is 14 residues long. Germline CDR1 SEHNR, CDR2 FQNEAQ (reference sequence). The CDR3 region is CATKGELPTDTQYF. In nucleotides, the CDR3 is TGTGCCACTAAGGGGGAGTTGCCCACAGATACGCAGTATTTT.

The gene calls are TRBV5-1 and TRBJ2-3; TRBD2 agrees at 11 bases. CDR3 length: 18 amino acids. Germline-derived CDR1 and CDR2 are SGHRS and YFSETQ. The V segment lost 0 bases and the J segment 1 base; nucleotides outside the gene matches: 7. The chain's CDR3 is CASSLGPTLAGGTDTQYF. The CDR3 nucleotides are TGCGCCAGCAGCTTGGGACCGACACTAGCGGGGGGCACAGATACGCAGTATTTT.

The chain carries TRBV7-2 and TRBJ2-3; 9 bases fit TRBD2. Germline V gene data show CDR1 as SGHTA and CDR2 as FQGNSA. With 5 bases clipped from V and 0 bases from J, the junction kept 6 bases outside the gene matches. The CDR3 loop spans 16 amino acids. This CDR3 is CASSPRSGSSTDTQYF. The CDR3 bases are TGTGCCAGCAGCCCCCGTAGCGGGAGTAGCACAGATACGCAGTATTTT.

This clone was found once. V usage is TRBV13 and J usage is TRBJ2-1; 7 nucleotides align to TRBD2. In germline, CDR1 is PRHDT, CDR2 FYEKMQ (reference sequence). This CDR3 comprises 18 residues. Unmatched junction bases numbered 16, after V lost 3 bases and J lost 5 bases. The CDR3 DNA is TGTGCCAGCAGCTTCGGCCCTCCTCTAGCGGCCAATGACAATGAGCAGTTCTTC. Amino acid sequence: CASSFGPPLAANDNEQFF.

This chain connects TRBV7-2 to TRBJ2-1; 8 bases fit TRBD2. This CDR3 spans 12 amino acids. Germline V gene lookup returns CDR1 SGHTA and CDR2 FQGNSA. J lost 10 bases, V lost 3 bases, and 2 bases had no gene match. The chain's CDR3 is CASSFSGVEQFF. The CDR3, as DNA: TGTGCCAGCAGCTTTAGCGGGGTCGAGCAGTTCTTC.

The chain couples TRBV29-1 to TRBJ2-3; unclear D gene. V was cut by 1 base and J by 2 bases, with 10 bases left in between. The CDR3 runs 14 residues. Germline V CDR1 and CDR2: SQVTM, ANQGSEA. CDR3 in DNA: TGCAGCGTTGAAGGAGAGACTTACACAGATACGCAGTATTTT. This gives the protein CSVEGETYTDTQYF.

As DNA, the CDR3 is TGTGCCAGCAGCGAGTATACTCACGGAAAGACCTATGGCTACACCTTC. Protein product: CASSEYTHGKTYGYTF. This chain joins TRBV7-1 and TRBJ1-2, with D hard to call. TRBV7-1 is given ORF status, its function remaining uncertain. Trimming left V 5 bases short and J 4 bases short, with 20 bases between. The CDR3 runs 16 residues.

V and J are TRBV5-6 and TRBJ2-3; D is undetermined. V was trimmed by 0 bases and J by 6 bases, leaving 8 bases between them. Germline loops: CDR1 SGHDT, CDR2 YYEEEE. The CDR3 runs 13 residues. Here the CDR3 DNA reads TGTGCCAGCAGCTTGGTATCAGTGGATACGCAGTATTTT. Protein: CASSLVSVDTQYF.

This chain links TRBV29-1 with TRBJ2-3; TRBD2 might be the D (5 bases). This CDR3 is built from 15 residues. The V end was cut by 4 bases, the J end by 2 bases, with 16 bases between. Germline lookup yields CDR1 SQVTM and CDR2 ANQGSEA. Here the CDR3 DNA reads TGCAGCGTTGGCGGTCAGGACTTTTACACAGATACGCAGTATTTT. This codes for CSVGGQDFYTDTQYF.

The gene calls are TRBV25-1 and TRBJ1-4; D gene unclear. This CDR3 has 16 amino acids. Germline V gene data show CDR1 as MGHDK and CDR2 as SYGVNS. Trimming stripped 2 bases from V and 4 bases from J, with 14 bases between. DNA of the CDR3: TGTGCCAGCAGTGAAAGCAAAGGCCGCGGTAATGAAAAACTGTTTTTT. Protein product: CASSESKGRGNEKLFF.

Here the CDR3 DNA reads TGTGCCAGCAAAACAGGGGGAGGTGGCTACACCTTC. The encoded protein is CASKTGGGGYTF. The chain combines TRBV28 with TRBJ1-2; TRBD1 aligns across 8 bases. Losses at the gene ends were 7 bases for V and 7 bases for J; bases not matched to a gene: 5. There are 12 residues in the CDR3. Germline lookup yields CDR1 MDHEN and CDR2 SYDVKM.

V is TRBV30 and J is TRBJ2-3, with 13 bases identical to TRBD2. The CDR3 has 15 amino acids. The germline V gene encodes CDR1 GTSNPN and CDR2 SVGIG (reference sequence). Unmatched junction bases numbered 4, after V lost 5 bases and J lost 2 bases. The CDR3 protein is CAWSGLAGITDTQYF. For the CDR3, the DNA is TGTGCCTGGTCGGGACTAGCGGGAATCACAGATACGCAGTATTTT.

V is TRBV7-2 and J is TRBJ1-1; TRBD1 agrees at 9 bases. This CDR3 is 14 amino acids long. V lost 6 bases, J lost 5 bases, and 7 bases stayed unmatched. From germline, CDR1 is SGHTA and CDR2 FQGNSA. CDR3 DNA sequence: TGTGCCAGCAGATTTACAGGGGGCAGGACTGAAGCTTTCTTT. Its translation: CASRFTGGRTEAFF.

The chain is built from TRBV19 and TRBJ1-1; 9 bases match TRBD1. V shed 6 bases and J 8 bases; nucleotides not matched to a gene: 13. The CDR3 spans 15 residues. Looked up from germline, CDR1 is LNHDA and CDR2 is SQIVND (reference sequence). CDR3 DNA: TGTGCCAGTAGGAACCGGGACAGGGTTCCCTTGGAAGCTTTCTTT. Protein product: CASRNRDRVPLEAFF.

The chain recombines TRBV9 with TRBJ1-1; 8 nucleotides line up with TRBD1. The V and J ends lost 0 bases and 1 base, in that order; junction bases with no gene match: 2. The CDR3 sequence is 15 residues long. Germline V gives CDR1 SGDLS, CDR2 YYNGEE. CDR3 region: CASSVAGQGNTEAFF. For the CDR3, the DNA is TGTGCCAGCAGCGTAGCCGGACAGGGGAACACTGAAGCTTTCTTT.